A single sample gave rise to the 24 T cell receptor beta chains below, sequenced in a study of cytomegalovirus exposure and HLA in healthy donors. It was with 60 Vbeta and 13 Jbeta primers that the PCR ran. This table comes from immunoSEQ multiplex PCR, and its TCRdb copy is limited to in-frame clones, with some not included. The sample consists of tens of thousands of clones, about 71% of them appearing once. Sequencing was done on a sample of PBMCs. The receptors shown here come from a woman aged 45-65 years in good health and CMV-seropositive.

This clone was detected only a few times. The chain employs TRBV15 and TRBJ2-3; TRBD2 aligns across 8 bases. Looked up from germline, CDR1 is LNHNV and CDR2 is YYDKDF (reference sequence). The CDR3 covers 15 residues. Trimming at V came to 3 bases and at J to 5 bases, leaving 7 bases not matched to a gene. CDR3 DNA sequence: TGTGCCACCAGCAGCAAGGCGGGGGGTATAGATACGCAGTATTTT. Translating gives CATSSKAGGIDTQYF.

The rearrangement joins TRBV27 to TRBJ1-6; D perhaps matches TRBD1 (5 bases). Germline V gives CDR1 MNHEY, CDR2 SMNVEV (reference sequence). Trimming left V 6 bases short and J 8 bases short, with 17 bases between. The CDR3 extends over 15 amino acids. The CDR3 spells CASRRQGTLDSPLHF. The CDR3 nucleotides read TGTGCCAGCAGACGGCAGGGTACCCTCGATTCACCCCTCCACTTT.

The chain couples TRBV9 to TRBJ2-3; 12 positions match TRBD2. Germline assignment: CDR1 SGDLS and CDR2 YYNGEE. The CDR3 totals 16 residues. Trimming cost V 0 bases and J 4 bases; bases outside gene matches: 3. Here the CDR3 reads CASSVEASGGADTQYF. The CDR3 DNA reads TGTGCCAGCAGCGTAGAAGCTAGCGGGGGGGCAGATACGCAGTATTTT.

DNA of the CDR3: TGTGCCAGCAGGGGAACTAGCGGGAGAACGAGCGGGGAGCTGTTTTTT. This gives the protein CASRGTSGRTSGELFF. The chain couples TRBV7-9 to TRBJ2-2; the match to TRBD2 covers 11 bases. CDR3 length equals 16 residues. Germline CDR1 and CDR2: SEHNR and FQNEAQ (reference sequence). J gave up 7 bases and V 6 bases, and 10 bases lay outside the gene matches.

The rearrangement links TRBV28 to TRBJ2-7, with TRBD2 identical over 12 bases. V was clipped by 4 bases and J by 7 bases; unmatched bases: 11. The germline CDR1 and CDR2 sequences are MDHEN and SYDVKM. This CDR3 is built from 16 residues. CDR3 region: CASSSPSGRAWGEQYF. The CDR3 DNA reads TGTGCCAGCAGTTCCCCTAGCGGGAGGGCCTGGGGAGAGCAGTACTTC. Drawing the rest from reference TRBV28 and TRBJ2-7, the complete variable domain is DVKVTQSSRYLVKRTGEKVFLECVQDMDHENMFWYRQDPGLGLRLIYFSYDVKMKEKGDIPEGYSVSREKKERFSLILESASTNQTSMYLCASSSPSGRAWGEQYFGPGTRLTVT.

The V gene is TRBV5-1, the J gene TRBJ2-7; a possible D gene is TRBD1 (6 bases). Trimming pared 2 bases from V and 0 bases from J, leaving 9 bases between. The CDR3 has 14 amino acids. Germline V gives CDR1 SGHRS, CDR2 YFSETQ. CDR3: CASSFGQSSYEQYF. As DNA, the CDR3 is TGCGCCAGCAGCTTCGGACAGAGCTCCTACGAGCAGTACTTC.

A few counts support this clone. The rearrangement links TRBV4-3 to TRBJ2-7, with a possible D match to TRBD1 (6 bases). Germline values: CDR1 LGHNA, CDR2 YSLEER. Trimming took 1 base from V and 3 from J, leaving 10 bases between them. The CDR3 is made up of 14 amino acids. The CDR3 protein is CASSQAQGVYEQYF. The CDR3 bases are TGCGCCAGCAGCCAAGCACAGGGAGTCTACGAGCAGTACTTC.

The gene calls are TRBV27 and TRBJ2-7; 7 nucleotides line up with TRBD1. The CDR3 length is 17 residues. J was trimmed by 4 bases and V by 5 bases; bases with no gene match: 17. CDR1 is MNHEY, CDR2 SMNVEV, per germline (reference sequence). CDR3 bases: TGTGCCAGCAGTCCCCTTCCTCCGACAGGGCGTTTATACGAGCAGTACTTC. Translating gives CASSPLPPTGRLYEQYF.

V gene TRBV25-1 combines with J gene TRBJ2-1; TRBD2 matches at 8 bases. CDR1 MGHDK and CDR2 SYGVNS come from the germline V gene. The junction had 11 bases not matched to a gene; V was cut back by 7 bases and J by 9 bases. The CDR3 is made up of 14 amino acids. CDR3 sequence (DNA): TGTGCCAGCACCTCTAGCGGGCGAGGGAGTGAGCAGTTCTTC. Translating gives CASTSSGRGSEQFF. Using reference TRBV25-1 and TRBJ2-1 for the parts outside the CDR3, the full variable domain is EADIYQTPRYLVIGTGKKITLECSQTMGHDKMYWYQQDPGMELHLIHYSYGVNSTEKGDLSSESTVSRIRTEHFPLTLESARPSHTSQYLCASTSSGRGSEQFFGPGTRLTVL.

The CDR3 region is CASSSPTQGTYEQYF. CDR3 nucleotides: TGTGCCAGCAGCTCGCCGACGCAGGGAACCTACGAGCAGTACTTC. The chain joins TRBV7-2 to TRBJ2-7, with D possibly being TRBD1 (5 bases). The ends were cut back, 4 bases at V and 2 bases at J, with 15 bases in the middle. This CDR3 contains 15 residues. From germline, CDR1 is SGHTA and CDR2 FQGNSA.

This rearrangement joins TRBV19 to TRBJ1-1; no definite D call. The CDR3 is made up of 13 amino acids. CDR1 is LNHDA and CDR2 is SQIVND in the germline V gene (reference sequence). The V end lost 5 bases, the J end lost 5 bases, and 12 bases lay between the germline ends. CDR3 amino acids: CASSAPPGTEAFF. In DNA form, the CDR3 reads TGTGCCAGTAGTGCCCCGCCGGGAACTGAAGCTTTCTTT.

V gene TRBV9 combines with J gene TRBJ2-1; TRBD2 aligns across 12 bases. Germline V lookup: CDR1 SGDLS, CDR2 YYNGEE. CDR3 length: 14 residues. After removal of 5 bases from V and 8 bases from J, the junction contained 5 bases not matched to a gene. The CDR3 DNA is TGTGCCAGCAGTCCTGGACTAGCGGGGCATGAGCAGTTCTTC. It yields the protein CASSPGLAGHEQFF.

The gene calls are TRBV5-5 and TRBJ2-5; TRBD2 matches 9 bases. The DNA matches TRBJ2-7 better at its end, which makes the J call doubtful. Germline CDR1 is SGHKS and CDR2 is YYEKEE (reference sequence). The length of the CDR3 is 16 residues. The CDR3 sequence is CASSLTRLAVSYEQYF. DNA of the CDR3: TGTGCCAGCAGCCTTACACGACTAGCGGTCTCCTACGAGCAGTACTTC.

The chain employs TRBV7-9 and TRBJ2-1, with 8 bases identical to TRBD2. CDR3 length: 16 amino acids. The junction had 7 bases not matched to a gene; V was cut back by 5 bases and J by 1 base. Germline V gives CDR1 SEHNR, CDR2 FQNEAQ (reference sequence). The CDR3: CASSQSTSASYNEQFF. The CDR3 coding sequence is TGTGCCAGCAGCCAGTCGACTAGCGCTTCCTACAATGAGCAGTTCTTC.

Only a few counts were recorded for this clone. The chain is built from TRBV4-2 and TRBJ2-7; 9 bases are a match to TRBD2. J was trimmed by 0 bases and V by 0 bases; bases with no gene match: 3. CDR1 and CDR2 (germline): LGHNA, YNFKEQ. The CDR3 totals 16 residues. This CDR3 reads CASSQELTSGSYEQYF. CDR3 DNA sequence: TGTGCCAGCAGCCAAGAATTGACTAGCGGCTCCTACGAGCAGTACTTC.

The CDR3 DNA sequence: TGTGCCAGCAGTGAGGCGGGGACCAACAATGAGCAGTTCTTC. The encoded protein is CASSEAGTNNEQFF. This chain uses TRBV6-1 with TRBJ2-1; maybe TRBD2 (6 bases). V lost 3 bases and J 5 bases, leaving 11 bases between the germline ends. This CDR3 contains 14 residues. The V gene's germline CDR1 is MNHNS and CDR2 SASEGT.

In this sample, this clone turned up a few times. The rearrangement uses TRBV5-1 and TRBJ1-1; 9 positions agree with TRBD1. Trimming removed 3 bases from V and 6 bases from J; junction bases left unmatched: 6. This CDR3 comprises 14 residues. Germline V gene lookup returns CDR1 SGHRS and CDR2 YFSETQ. CDR3 in amino acids: CASSSGQGGPEAFF. CDR3 nucleotides: TGCGCCAGCAGCTCGGGACAGGGTGGGCCTGAAGCTTTCTTT.

This chain links TRBV27 with TRBJ2-2; perhaps TRBD1 as D (6 bases). The CDR3 contains 16 residues. CDR1 MNHEY and CDR2 SMNVEV come from the germline V gene (reference sequence). Deletions cut 2 bases from V and 1 base from J, with 11 bases between. CDR3 residues: CASSLAGAENTGELFF. The CDR3 DNA reads TGTGCCAGCAGTTTAGCAGGGGCCGAGAACACCGGGGAGCTGTTTTTT.

The chain is built from TRBV9 and TRBJ2-7; no clear D gene. Germline V gene lookup returns CDR1 SGDLS and CDR2 YYNGEE. V was clipped by 1 base and J by 0 bases, with 11 bases between them. This CDR3 has 15 amino acids. CDR3 sequence reads: CASSVSRQVSYEQYF. CDR3 nucleotides: TGTGCCAGCAGCGTAAGTCGGCAGGTCTCCTACGAGCAGTACTTC.

In DNA, the CDR3 is TGTGCCTGGAGTGTCGGAGGGCGGCAAGAGACCCAGTACTTC. Translated: CAWSVGGRQETQYF. This chain connects TRBV30 to TRBJ2-5; maybe TRBD2 (6 bases). CDR1 is GTSNPN, CDR2 SVGIG, per germline (reference sequence). Trimming left V 0 bases short and J 2 bases short, with 10 bases between. CDR3 length: 14 amino acids.

This chain joins TRBV7-2 and TRBJ2-1; 7 nucleotides match TRBD2. The J segment lost 0 bases and the V segment lost 3 bases, leaving 5 bases of the junction unmatched. This CDR3 comprises 16 residues. Looked up from germline, CDR1 is SGHTA and CDR2 is FQGNSA. DNA of the CDR3: TGTGCCAGCAGCTTGATCGGGAGGAGCTCCTACAATGAGCAGTTCTTC. Protein sequence: CASSLIGRSSYNEQFF.

J is TRBJ2-7 and V is TRBV2; TRBD1 matches 8 bases. The CDR3 consists of 17 residues. The junction had 12 bases not matched to a gene; V was cut back by 3 bases and J by 2 bases. The germline V gene encodes CDR1 SNHLY and CDR2 FYNNEI. CDR3 protein: CASSDPVRDRPPYEQYF. The CDR3 coding sequence is TGTGCCAGCAGTGACCCCGTCCGGGACAGGCCCCCCTACGAGCAGTACTTC.

On this clone itself: The sample carries other DNA sequences with the same CDR3. V and J are TRBV30 and TRBJ1-3, with 7 bases aligning to TRBD1. With V trimmed by 5 bases and J by 7 bases, 14 bases remained unmatched. The CDR3 consists of 15 residues. Germline CDR1 reads GTSNPN; CDR2 reads SVGIG (reference sequence). The CDR3: CAWDRVTRVGNTIYF. The DNA for the CDR3 is TGTGCCTGGGACAGGGTGACTAGGGTAGGGAACACCATATATTTT. Combining the CDR3 with reference TRBV30 and TRBJ1-3 gives the whole variable domain SQTIHQWPATLVQPVGSPLSLECTVEGTSNPNLYWYRQAAGRGLQLLFYSVGIGQISSEVPQNLSASRPQDRQFILSSKKLLLSDSGFYLCAWDRVTRVGNTIYFGEGSWLTVV.

The table lists this clone with a count of one. The V gene is TRBV28, the J gene TRBJ2-1; 8 nucleotides line up with TRBD2. The junction had 8 bases not matched to a gene; V was cut back by 7 bases and J by 0 bases. The CDR3 loop spans 16 amino acids. CDR1 is MDHEN and CDR2 is SYDVKM in the germline V gene. The DNA of the CDR3 is TGTGCCAGCACTCGGGGGGGCAGAAGCTCCTACAATGAGCAGTTCTTC. Encoded protein: CASTRGGRSSYNEQFF. Together with reference TRBV28 and TRBJ2-1, the CDR3 gives the full variable domain: DVKVTQSSRYLVKRTGEKVFLECVQDMDHENMFWYRQDPGLGLRLIYFSYDVKMKEKGDIPEGYSVSREKKERFSLILESASTNQTSMYLCASTRGGRSSYNEQFFGPGTRLTVL.